These 10 T cell receptor beta chains were all obtained from the same sample, sequenced in a study of blood T cell repertoires in COVID-19. Produced via immunoSEQ multiplex PCR; TCRdb's table is partial and in-frame only. Found here are approximately 94,000 clones, about 80% of them singletons; the top ten hold roughly 29%. The sample was peripheral blood. These receptors all come from a man aged 70-80 years with active or convalescent COVID-19.

V and J are TRBV6-2 or TRBV6-3 and TRBJ1-2, with 9 bases fitting TRBD1. This CDR3 is 14 amino acids long. V dropped 3 bases and J dropped 2; count of bases not matched to a gene: 1. Germline-derived CDR1 and CDR2 are MNHEY and SVGEGT. CDR3 sequence (DNA): TGTGCCAGCAGTTATACAGGGGGCAACTATGGCTACACCTTC. Translation: CASSYTGGNYGYTF.

This rearrangement joins TRBV4-1 to TRBJ2-5, with TRBD2 matching over 9 bases. This CDR3 region has 15 residues. In germline, CDR1 is MGHRA, CDR2 YSYEKL. Germline trimming cut 1 base from V and 2 bases from J; bases unmatched to any gene: 2. CDR3 amino acids: CASSQGLAGQETQYF. The CDR3 bases are TGCGCCAGCAGCCAAGGGCTAGCGGGACAAGAGACCCAGTACTTC.

J is TRBJ2-7 and V is TRBV5-1; TRBD2 matches at 13 bases. V trimming: 4 bases; J trimming: 5 bases; junction bases outside the gene matches: 9. Germline CDR1 is SGHRS and CDR2 is YFSETQ. The CDR3 loop spans 16 amino acids. CDR3 residues: CASSLGLAGEGHEQYF. The CDR3 region has the DNA TGCGCCAGCAGCCTAGGACTAGCGGGAGAGGGCCACGAGCAGTACTTC.

The chain joins TRBV4-2 to TRBJ1-6; the D gene is possibly TRBD1 (5 bases). From germline, CDR1 is LGHNA and CDR2 YNFKEQ. The length of the CDR3 is 15 residues. V lost 3 bases and J 8 bases, leaving 14 bases between the germline ends. CDR3 region: CASSQGGMLDSPLHF. DNA of the CDR3: TGTGCCAGCAGCCAGGGGGGAATGTTAGATTCACCCCTCCACTTT.

The chain carries TRBV12-3 or TRBV12-4 and TRBJ2-7; the D gene is possibly TRBD2 (6 bases). Trimming stripped 7 bases from V and 2 bases from J, with 9 bases between. There are 12 residues in the CDR3. CDR3 region: CASKGLPYEQYF. DNA for the CDR3: TGTGCCAGCAAAGGACTACCCTACGAGCAGTACTTC.

The V call is TRBV18, the J call TRBJ2-2, with a possible D match to TRBD2 (6 bases). Germline V gives CDR1 KGHSH, CDR2 LQKENI. V was pared by 6 bases and J by 6 bases, with 20 bases between. The CDR3 consists of 16 residues. CDR3 sequence: CASSRERTTGPGELFF. CDR3 nucleotides: TGTGCCAGCTCGCGTGAACGGACTACCGGCCCCGGGGAGCTGTTTTTT.

The V and J genes are TRBV28 and TRBJ1-5; D is perhaps TRBD1 (5 bases). This CDR3 contains 15 residues. Germline V gives CDR1 MDHEN, CDR2 SYDVKM. With 6 bases removed from V and 0 bases from J, the gap between germline ends came to 12 bases. CDR3 nucleotides: TGTGCCAGCAGCCGAGACAGCTATAGCAATCAGCCCCAGCATTTT. Translating it yields CASSRDSYSNQPQHF.

The rearrangement joins TRBV7-3 to TRBJ1-1, with 8 bases that match TRBD1. The trim removed 5 bases at V and 3 bases at J, leaving 5 bases unmatched. Germline V gene data show CDR1 as SGHTA and CDR2 as FQGTGA. The CDR3 loop spans 14 amino acids. CDR3 nucleotides: TGTGCCAGCAGCCCCGGGACAGGCTACACTGAAGCTTTCTTT. Protein sequence: CASSPGTGYTEAFF. Supplemented by reference TRBV7-3 and TRBJ1-1, the full variable domain reads GAGVSQTPSNKVTEKGKYVELRCDPISGHTALYWYRQSLGQGPEFLIYFQGTGAADDSGLPNDRFFAVRPEGSVSTLKIQRTERGDSAVYLCASSPGTGYTEAFFGQGTRLTVV.

The genes are TRBV4-3 and TRBJ1-1, with TRBD1 as a possible D gene (6 bases). This CDR3 has 13 amino acids. V dropped 4 bases and J dropped 1 base, with 7 bases sitting between them. CDR1 and CDR2 (germline): LGHNA, YSLEER. The CDR3 bases are TGCGCCAGCAGCCTAGGGGGGAACACTGAAGCTTTCTTT. It specifies CASSLGGNTEAFF.

This clone was picked up a small number of times. V usage is TRBV3-1 (or the pseudogene TRBV3-2) and J usage is TRBJ2-2; tentative D call: TRBD1 (6 bases). CDR3 size: 17 residues. V was trimmed by 1 base and J by 0 bases, leaving 12 bases between them. CDR1 is LGHDT, CDR2 YNNKEL, per germline (reference sequence). CDR3 in amino acids: CASSQVPGAPNTGELFF. The CDR3 DNA sequence: TGTGCCAGCAGCCAAGTGCCAGGGGCTCCGAACACCGGGGAGCTGTTTTTT.